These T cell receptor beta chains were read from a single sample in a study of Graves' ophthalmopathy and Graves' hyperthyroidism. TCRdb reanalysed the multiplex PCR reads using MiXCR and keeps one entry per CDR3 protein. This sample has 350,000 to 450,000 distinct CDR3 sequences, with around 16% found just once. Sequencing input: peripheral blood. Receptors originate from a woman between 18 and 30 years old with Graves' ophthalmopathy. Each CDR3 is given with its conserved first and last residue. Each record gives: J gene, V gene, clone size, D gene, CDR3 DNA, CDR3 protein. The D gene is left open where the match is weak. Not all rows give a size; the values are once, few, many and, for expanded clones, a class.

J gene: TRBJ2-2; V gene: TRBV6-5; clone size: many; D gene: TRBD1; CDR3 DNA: TGTGCCAGCAGAAACCAGCGGACAGGGCCCGGGGAGCTGTTTTTT; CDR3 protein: CASRNQRTGPGELFF
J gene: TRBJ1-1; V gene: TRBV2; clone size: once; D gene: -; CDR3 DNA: TGTGCCAGCAGTGTGAGTGTACAGAACACTGAAGCTTTCTTT; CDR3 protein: CASSVSVQNTEAFF
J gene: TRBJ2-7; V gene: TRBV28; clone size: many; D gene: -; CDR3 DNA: TGTGCCAGCAGTTTATGGACAAGCTACGAGCAGTACTTC; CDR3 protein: CASSLWTSYEQYF
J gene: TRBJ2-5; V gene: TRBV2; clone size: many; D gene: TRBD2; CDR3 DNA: TGTGCTCGCGAGCGGCGGGGGGAGGAGACCCAGTACTTC; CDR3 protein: CARERRGEETQYF
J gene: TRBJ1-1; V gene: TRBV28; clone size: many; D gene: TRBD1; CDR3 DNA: TGTGCCAGCAGTCTAGGGACAGGCCGGATTGCTGAAGCTTTCTTT; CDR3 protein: CASSLGTGRIAEAFF
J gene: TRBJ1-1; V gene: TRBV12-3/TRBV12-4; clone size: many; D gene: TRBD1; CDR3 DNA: TGTGCCAGCACAAAGACAGGGAGGAACACTGAAGCTTTCTTT; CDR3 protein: CASTKTGRNTEAFF
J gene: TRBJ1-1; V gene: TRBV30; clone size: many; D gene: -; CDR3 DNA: TGTGCCTGGAGTACGGGGGTTTCCACTGAAGCTTTCTTT; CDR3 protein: CAWSTGVSTEAFF
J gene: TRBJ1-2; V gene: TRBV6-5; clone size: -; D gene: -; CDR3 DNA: TGTGCCAGCAGTTCCCGGGAATCTGGGTTTTATGGCTACACCTTC; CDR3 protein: CASSSRESGFYGYTF
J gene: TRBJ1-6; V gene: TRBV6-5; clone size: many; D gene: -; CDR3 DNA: TGTGCCAGCAATACAGGACGTCAAAATTCACCCCTCCACTTT; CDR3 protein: CASNTGRQNSPLHF
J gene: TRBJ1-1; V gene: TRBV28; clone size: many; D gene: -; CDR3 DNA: TGTGCCAGCAGTTTGCCAGGGGCCCTGACTGAAGCTTTCTTT; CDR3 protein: CASSLPGALTEAFF
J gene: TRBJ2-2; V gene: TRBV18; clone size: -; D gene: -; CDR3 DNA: TGTGCCAGCTATAACTCGCCAGCGAACACCGGGGAGCTGTTTTTT; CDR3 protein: CASYNSPANTGELFF
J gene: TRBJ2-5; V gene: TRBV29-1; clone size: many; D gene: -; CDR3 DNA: TGCAGCGTGGGGGGGACCCAGTACTTC; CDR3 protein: CSVGGTQYF
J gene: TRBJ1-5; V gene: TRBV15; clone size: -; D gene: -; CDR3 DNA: TGTGCCACCAGCACACGAGAGATTGGCAATCAGCCCCAGCATTTT; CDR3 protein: CATSTREIGNQPQHF
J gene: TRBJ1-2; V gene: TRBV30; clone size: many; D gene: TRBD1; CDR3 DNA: TGTGCCTGGAGTAGACAGGGATCCTACTATGGCTACACCTTC; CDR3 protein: CAWSRQGSYYGYTF
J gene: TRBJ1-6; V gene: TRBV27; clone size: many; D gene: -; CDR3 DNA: TGTGCCAGCAGTCTCCCGCTTTCACCCCTCCACTTT; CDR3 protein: CASSLPLSPLHF
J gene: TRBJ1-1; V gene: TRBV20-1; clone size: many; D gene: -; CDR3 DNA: TGCAGTGCTAGGGGCAGGCGTGGCACTGAAGCTTTCTTT; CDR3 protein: CSARGRRGTEAFF